Each of the 18 T cell receptor beta chains below was sequenced from the same sample in a study of T-cell reconstitution after alpha-beta-depleted transplantation in children. Molecular barcoding with unique molecular identifiers was used for the TCRbeta library. Each CDR3 protein gets one entry after TCRdb re-called the PCR reads with MiXCR. The table includes just under 350,000 distinct CDR3 sequences, around 16% detected once. This specimen consisted of PBMCs, mostly from graft donor cells, obtained 360 days after TCRalphabeta/CD19-depleted stem cell transplant. Every receptor here comes from a male patient under 10 years old who had a stem cell transplant for acute lymphoblastic leukemia, so the T cells may come from the graft donor.

This rearrangement joins TRBV5-1 to TRBJ2-3, with D maybe TRBD2 (6 bases). The germline CDR1 and CDR2 sequences are SGHRS and YFSETQ. Trimming shortened V by 4 bases and J by 2 bases, and 20 bases separated the two germline ends. The CDR3 is 17 amino acids. CDR3 sequence reads: CASSPRSGPTHTDTQYF. The CDR3 DNA follows: TGCGCCAGCAGCCCGCGTAGCGGACCTACGCACACAGATACGCAGTATTTT.

The table lists this clonotype with a few counts. The J gene is TRBJ2-4, the V gene TRBV7-8, with D perhaps matching TRBD1 (6 bases). The CDR3 spans 16 residues. Trimming left V 5 bases short and J 1 base short, with 15 bases between. The germline V gene has CDR1 SGHVS and CDR2 FQNEAQ. The DNA for the CDR3 is TGTGCCAGCAGCCCCACTCGACAGGTGGCCAAAAACATTCAGTACTTC. Translation: CASSPTRQVAKNIQYF.

CDR3 protein: CASSLALRSGGGGYTF. The CDR3 bases are TGTGCCAGCAGTTTGGCCCTCAGATCAGGGGGAGGAGGCTACACCTTC. The rearrangement joins TRBV12-3 or TRBV12-4 to TRBJ1-2; 7 bases are shared with TRBD1. This CDR3 has 16 residues. The ends lost 3 bases at V and 8 bases at J; junction bases unmatched: 15.

V gene TRBV7-9 combines with J gene TRBJ2-7; 7 positions match TRBD1. The V segment lost 0 bases and the J segment 2 bases; nucleotides outside the gene matches: 4. The CDR3 is 15 amino acids. Germline-derived CDR1 and CDR2 are SEHNR and FQNEAQ (reference sequence). CDR3 sequence: CASSLALTGTYEQYF. DNA of the CDR3: TGTGCCAGCAGCTTAGCCTTGACAGGGACCTACGAGCAGTACTTC.

The gene calls are TRBV20-1 and TRBJ2-1; 9 nucleotides line up with TRBD2. This CDR3 spans 15 amino acids. V lost 2 bases, J lost 10 bases, and 12 bases stayed unmatched. Per germline, CDR1 DFQATT and CDR2 SNEGSKA (reference sequence). The CDR3 is CSARFDLSGGREQFF. In DNA, the CDR3 is TGCAGTGCTAGATTCGACTTAAGCGGGGGGAGGGAGCAGTTCTTC.

J is TRBJ2-1 and V is TRBV7-6; 10 nucleotides agree with TRBD2. The CDR3 runs to 15 residues. Per germline, CDR1 SGHVS and CDR2 FNYEAQ. V gave up 5 bases and J gave up 4 bases; unmatched junction bases: 5. The DNA of the CDR3 is TGTGCCAGCAGCGCCCGACTAGCGGGTTACAATGAGCAGTTCTTC. This codes for CASSARLAGYNEQFF.

The chain is built from TRBV27 and TRBJ2-3; D may be TRBD1 or TRBD2 (5 bases each). CDR3 length: 13 residues. Looked up from germline, CDR1 is MNHEY and CDR2 is SMNVEV (reference sequence). V shed 0 bases and J shed 5 bases, with 6 bases lying between them. CDR3 residues: CASSLSGVDTQYF. The CDR3 nucleotides are TGTGCCAGCAGTTTATCGGGGGTAGATACGCAGTATTTT.

This CDR3 is CASSVRLAGAGNEQFF. As DNA, the CDR3 is TGTGCCAGCAGCGTTAGACTAGCGGGGGCCGGCAATGAGCAGTTCTTC. This rearrangement joins TRBV7-6 to TRBJ2-1; TRBD2 matches 12 bases. Germline values: CDR1 SGHVS, CDR2 FNYEAQ. This CDR3 comprises 16 residues. With V trimmed by 5 bases and J by 6 bases, 8 bases remained unmatched. The complete variable domain, with remaining parts taken from reference TRBV7-6 and TRBJ2-1, reads GAGVSQSPRYKVTKRGQDVALRCDPISGHVSLYWYRQALGQGPEFLTYFNYEAQQDKSGLPNDRFSAERPEGSISTLTIQRTEQRDSAMYRCASSVRLAGAGNEQFFGPGTRLTVL.

This clonotype has a handful of counts. The rearrangement joins TRBV5-1 to TRBJ2-1; D call uncertain. This CDR3 is 14 amino acids long. Germline CDR1 and CDR2: SGHRS and YFSETQ. V lost 4 bases and J 6 bases, leaving 14 bases between the germline ends. The CDR3 here is CASSNRLRSNEQFF. In DNA, the CDR3 is TGCGCCAGCAGCAATAGGCTCAGATCCAATGAGCAGTTCTTC.

This clonotype was found a few times. The J gene is TRBJ2-3, the V gene TRBV4-2, with TRBD2 matching 15 bases. This CDR3 comprises 19 residues. Germline V gene data show CDR1 as LGHNA and CDR2 as YNFKEQ. V trimming: 5 bases; J trimming: 3 bases; junction bases outside the gene matches: 12. CDR3 sequence: CASSKGLAGGPRTTDTQYF. The CDR3 nucleotides are TGTGCCAGCAGCAAAGGACTAGCGGGAGGGCCCCGGACTACAGATACGCAGTATTTT.

This clonotype was counted a few times. The rearrangement links TRBV5-1 to TRBJ2-3; D possibly corresponds to TRBD1 (6 bases). The CDR3 is made up of 17 amino acids. Germline assignment: CDR1 SGHRS and CDR2 YFSETQ. Trimming shortened V by 1 base and J by 4 bases, and 19 bases separated the two germline ends. As DNA, the CDR3 is TGCGCCAGCAGCTTGAAACGGGCAGGGGCTGGACCAGATACGCAGTATTTT. Protein product: CASSLKRAGAGPDTQYF.

The CDR3 reads CASGWGQGGTDTQYF. The CDR3 coding sequence is TGTGCCAGCGGTTGGGGGCAGGGAGGCACAGATACGCAGTATTTT. V is TRBV28 and J is TRBJ2-3; TRBD1 is a possible D gene (6 bases). The germline gives CDR1 MDHEN, CDR2 SYDVKM. The V end was cut by 8 bases, the J end by 1 base, with 16 bases between. CDR3 length: 15 residues.

This clonotype turned up a few times. The CDR3 loop reads CSSPDRARKNIQYF. The CDR3 DNA sequence: TGCAGTAGCCCCGACAGGGCCCGGAAAAACATTCAGTACTTC. V is TRBV20-1 and J is TRBJ2-4; TRBD1 matches at 7 bases. In germline, CDR1 is DFQATT, CDR2 SNEGSKA (reference sequence). This CDR3 has 14 amino acids. The ends lost 8 bases at V and 4 bases at J; junction bases unmatched: 11.

V and J are TRBV3-1 and TRBJ2-1; TRBD2 matches at 12 bases. Trimming cost V 4 bases and J 3 bases; bases outside gene matches: 13. The germline V gene encodes CDR1 LGHDT and CDR2 YNNKEL (reference sequence). The CDR3 covers 19 residues. Here the CDR3 reads CASSPRTSGVEGGYNEQFF. The CDR3 bases are TGTGCCAGCAGCCCGAGGACTAGCGGGGTGGAGGGGGGCTACAATGAGCAGTTCTTC.

J is TRBJ2-1 and V is TRBV10-3; TRBD1 matches at 8 bases. Germline CDR1 and CDR2: ENHRY and SYGVKD. J gave up 4 bases and V 3 bases, and 5 bases lay outside the gene matches. The CDR3 consists of 15 residues. CDR3 DNA sequence: TGTGCCATCAGTGAAGAACAGGGGGTGTACAATGAGCAGTTCTTC. As protein: CAISEEQGVYNEQFF.

V is TRBV7-2 and J is TRBJ2-3, with D possibly matching TRBD1 (6 bases). This CDR3 spans 15 amino acids. CDR1 SGHTA and CDR2 FQGNSA come from the germline V gene. Deletions cut 5 bases from V and 6 bases from J, with 18 bases between. DNA of the CDR3: TGTGCCAGCAGCCCAGCTACAGGGATCGGGGATACGCAGTATTTT. Amino acids: CASSPATGIGDTQYF.

In this sample, this clonotype turned up many times. The chain has TRBV4-2 and TRBJ2-5; D is perhaps TRBD2 (5 bases). This CDR3 contains 14 residues. V dropped 1 base and J dropped 3 bases, with 9 bases sitting between them. The germline V gene has CDR1 LGHNA and CDR2 YNFKEQ. In DNA, the CDR3 is TGTGCCAGCAGCCAAGTGTCGGGAAAAGAGACCCAGTACTTC. Protein product: CASSQVSGKETQYF.

The rearrangement links TRBV4-2 to TRBJ2-1; D may be TRBD2 (6 bases). Trimming shortened V by 1 base and J by 4 bases, and 8 bases separated the two germline ends. The germline V gene has CDR1 LGHNA and CDR2 YNFKEQ. CDR3 length: 14 amino acids. The CDR3 DNA reads as TGTGCCAGCAGCCAAGGGGGGGAGTACAATGAGCAGTTCTTC. Its translation: CASSQGGEYNEQFF.